This T cell receptor (beta chain) stems from a study of cytomegalovirus exposure and HLA in healthy donors. Overall study findings and caveats: Presence/absence analyses took donor sequencing depth as roughly uniform.

Germline assignment: CDR1 SGHAT and CDR2 FQDESV (reference sequence). CDR3 length: 15 residues. V was pared by 5 bases and J by 7 bases, with 12 bases of the junction left unmatched. Researchers ran the PCR with 60 Vbeta and 13 Jbeta primers. Assay used: immunoSEQ multiplex PCR; TCRdb lists only in-frame clones, some missing. The sample contains some 96,000 clones, roughly 76% of which appear only once. In the case of this clone: Its matching antigen is unknown.

Material for sequencing was PBMCs. This chain links TRBV11-1 with TRBJ1-2; 8 bases align to TRBD1. The sequence was obtained from a woman aged 55-69 years in good health and CMV-seropositive. The CDR3 is CASSLDVQGAFGYTF. CDR3 nucleotide sequence: TGTGCCAGCAGCCTAGACGTGCAGGGGGCCTTTGGCTACACCTTC.